This TCR beta chain was obtained from a study of molecular identifiers for immune sequencing clone quantification. Study information: Within a replicate experiment, RNA obtained from either around 20,000 or 99,000 naive CD8 cells was divided into five aliquots, and four of those aliquots were then sequenced. General study points: Spiked-in Jurkat TCR RNA corresponding to one cell was reported as detectable against approximately 1 million naive cells.

This clonotype was seen at least ten times. Its antigen remains unknown. TCRdb reanalysed the PCR reads using MiXCR and keeps one entry per CDR3 protein. The sample lists hundreds of thousands of distinct CDR3 sequences; 25% were seen once. The clonotype originates from a human donor in good health. Some libraries in this study had Jurkat cell RNA spiked in. The source material was naive CD8+ T cells from blood, with Jurkat cell RNA spiked in. As for subset: FACS-sorted CD8+CD4-CCR7+CD45RA+ naive T cells.

CDR3 nucleotide sequence: TGTGCCACCAGCAGAGGGCCGGGACAGGGCACAGATACGCAGTATTTT. Amino acids: CATSRGPGQGTDTQYF. The chain joins TRBV15 to TRBJ2-3; TRBD1 matches at 8 bases. Germline trimming cut 1 base from V and 1 base from J; bases unmatched to any gene: 4. There are 16 residues in the CDR3. The germline V gene has CDR1 LNHNV and CDR2 YYDKDF (reference sequence).